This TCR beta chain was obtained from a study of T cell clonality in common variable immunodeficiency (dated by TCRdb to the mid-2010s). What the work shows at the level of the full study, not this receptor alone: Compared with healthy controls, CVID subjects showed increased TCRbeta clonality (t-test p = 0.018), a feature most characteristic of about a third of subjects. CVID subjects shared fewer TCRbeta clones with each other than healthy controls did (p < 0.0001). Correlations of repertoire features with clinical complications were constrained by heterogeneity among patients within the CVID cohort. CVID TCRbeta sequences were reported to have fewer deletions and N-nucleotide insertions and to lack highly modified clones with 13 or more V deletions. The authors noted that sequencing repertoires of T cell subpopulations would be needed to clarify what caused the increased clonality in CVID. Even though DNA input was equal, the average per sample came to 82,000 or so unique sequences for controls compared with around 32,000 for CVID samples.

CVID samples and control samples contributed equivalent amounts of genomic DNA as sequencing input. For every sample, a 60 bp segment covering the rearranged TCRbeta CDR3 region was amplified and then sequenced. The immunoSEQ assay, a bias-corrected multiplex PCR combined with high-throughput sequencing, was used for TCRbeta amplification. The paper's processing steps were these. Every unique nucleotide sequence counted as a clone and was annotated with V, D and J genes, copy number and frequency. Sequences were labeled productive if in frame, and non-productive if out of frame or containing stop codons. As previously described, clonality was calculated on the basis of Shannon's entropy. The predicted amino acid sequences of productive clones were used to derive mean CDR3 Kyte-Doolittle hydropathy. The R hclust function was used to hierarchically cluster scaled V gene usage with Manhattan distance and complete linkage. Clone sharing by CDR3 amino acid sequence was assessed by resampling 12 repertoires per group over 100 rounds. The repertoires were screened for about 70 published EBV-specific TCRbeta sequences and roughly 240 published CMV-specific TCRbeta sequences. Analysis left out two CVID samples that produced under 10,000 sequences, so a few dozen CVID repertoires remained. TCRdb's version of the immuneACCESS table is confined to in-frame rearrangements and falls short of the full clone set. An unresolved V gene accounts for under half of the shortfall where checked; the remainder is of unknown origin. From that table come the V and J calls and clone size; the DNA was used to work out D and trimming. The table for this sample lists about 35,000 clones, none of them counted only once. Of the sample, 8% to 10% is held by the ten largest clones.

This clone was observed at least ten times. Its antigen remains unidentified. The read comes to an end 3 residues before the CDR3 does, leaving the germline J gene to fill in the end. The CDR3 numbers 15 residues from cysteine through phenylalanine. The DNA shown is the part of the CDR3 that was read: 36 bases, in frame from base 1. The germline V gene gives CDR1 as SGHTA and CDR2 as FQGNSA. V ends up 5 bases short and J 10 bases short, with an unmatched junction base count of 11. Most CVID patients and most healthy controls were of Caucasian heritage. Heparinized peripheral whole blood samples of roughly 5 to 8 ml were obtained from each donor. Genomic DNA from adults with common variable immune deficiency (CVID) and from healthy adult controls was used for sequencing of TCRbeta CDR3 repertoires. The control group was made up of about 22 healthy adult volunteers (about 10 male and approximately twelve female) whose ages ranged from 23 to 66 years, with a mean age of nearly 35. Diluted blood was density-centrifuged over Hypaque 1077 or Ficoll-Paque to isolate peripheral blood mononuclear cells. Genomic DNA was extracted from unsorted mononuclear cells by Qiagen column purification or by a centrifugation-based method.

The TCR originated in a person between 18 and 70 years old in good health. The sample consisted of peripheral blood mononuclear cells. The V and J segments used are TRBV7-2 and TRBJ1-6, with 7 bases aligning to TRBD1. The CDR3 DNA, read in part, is TGTGCCAGCAGCCCCCAGGGGGGCAGTTCGTCACCC. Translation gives CASSPQGGSSSP. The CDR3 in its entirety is CASSPQGGSSSPLHF.